Sequencing of this T cell receptor beta chain was carried out in a study of T cell changes during pregnancy in multiple sclerosis. Data came from immunoSEQ multiplex PCR; TCRdb stores just in-frame clones and leaves some out. The sample shows over 30,000 clones, roughly 90% of them seen only once. V was shortened by 0 bases and J by 3 bases, with 10 bases between the two germline ends. This CDR3 has 15 residues. Looked up from germline, CDR1 is MNHNY and CDR2 is SVGAGI (reference sequence). The source of this sequence is a female donor with multiple sclerosis, enrolled in a pregnancy study. The sequencing here drew on CD8+ T cells from peripheral blood mononuclear cells, taken in the third trimester of pregnancy. This chain links TRBV6-6 with TRBJ2-3; TRBD2 might be the D (6 bases). The CDR3 here is CASSYSAGTTDTQYF. The CDR3 nucleotides are TGTGCCAGCAGTTACTCGGCCGGGACTACAGATACGCAGTATTTT.